This T cell receptor beta chain came from a study of T cell responses to AZD1222 COVID-19 vaccine. Study-level findings and limits: Most donors were white British, females outnumbered males, and clonal diversity was possibly underestimated. Nearly half of unique spike-specific TCRs reportedly avoided B.1.351 and B.1.1.7 mutated regions. Seropositive status at baseline applied to only six AZD1222 recipients.

Turning to this clone: The antigen is undetermined.

Sequenced by immunoSEQ multiplex PCR; TCRdb stores in-frame clones only, minus some. The table has some 100,000 clones, 85% to 90% seen once. From germline, CDR1 is SGHTA and CDR2 FQGNSA. V was shortened by 4 bases and J by 7 bases, with 13 bases between the two germline ends. The CDR3 has 13 amino acids. Sequences were derived from peripheral blood, sampled on day 0 of AZD1222 vaccination. This TCR was sampled from an adult in good health. The rearrangement uses TRBV7-2 and TRBJ1-2; D gene unclear. Here the CDR3 reads CASSSDSWGGYTF. The CDR3 coding sequence is TGTGCCAGCAGCTCAGATTCTTGGGGTGGCTACACCTTC.